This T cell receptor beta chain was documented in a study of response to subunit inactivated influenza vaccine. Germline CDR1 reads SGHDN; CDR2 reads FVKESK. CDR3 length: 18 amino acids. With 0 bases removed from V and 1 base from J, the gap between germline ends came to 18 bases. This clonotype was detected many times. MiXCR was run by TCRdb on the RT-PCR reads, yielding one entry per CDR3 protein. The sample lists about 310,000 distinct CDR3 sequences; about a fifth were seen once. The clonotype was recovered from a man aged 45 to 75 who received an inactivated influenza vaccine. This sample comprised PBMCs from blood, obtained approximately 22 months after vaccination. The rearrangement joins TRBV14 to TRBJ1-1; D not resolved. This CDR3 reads CASSQELWGAAKNTEAFF. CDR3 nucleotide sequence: TGTGCCAGCAGCCAAGAGCTTTGGGGTGCTGCAAAGAACACTGAAGCTTTCTTT.